Below, 4 T cell receptor beta chains from the same sample are listed, as sequenced in a study of T-cell reconstitution after alpha-beta-depleted transplantation in children (dated by TCRdb to between 2015 and 2016). Libraries were constructed by PCR. TCRdb names Illumina HiSeq 2500 as the instrument used. TCR library preparation used molecular barcoding, with unique molecular identifiers applied to normalize quantification of the TCRbeta repertoire. Through fastp at Q25 and MiXCR, TCRdb rebuilt clones from the public reads, retaining in-frame beta chains. Entries that share a CDR3 protein sequence are merged under the most common genes and DNA. The sample records about 460,000 distinct CDR3 sequences, around 13% of which are singletons. The top ten clonotypes cover 4.5% to 6% of the sample. The material sequenced was PBMCs from the stem cell graft donor, taken from the stem cell graft. Source of these receptors: a human donor who donated a stem cell graft to a child with combined immunodeficiency.

This clonotype was found a few times. The chain recombines TRBV12-3 or TRBV12-4 with TRBJ2-3; D call uncertain. The V end was cut by 3 bases, the J end by 3 bases, with 16 bases between. The length of the CDR3 is 16 residues. DNA for the CDR3: TGTGCCAGCAGTTTTAGCCATATGGGGTTGACAGATACGCAGTATTTT. Its translation: CASSFSHMGLTDTQYF.

V usage is TRBV5-5 and J usage is TRBJ2-7, with D hard to call. This CDR3 region has 15 residues. Germline V lookup: CDR1 SGHKS, CDR2 YYEKEE (reference sequence). With 2 bases removed from V and 0 bases from J, the gap between germline ends came to 12 bases. The DNA of the CDR3 is TGTGCCAGCAGCTTTGGAGTATCCTCCTCCTACGAGCAGTACTTC. Translating it yields CASSFGVSSSYEQYF.

The V gene is TRBV29-1, the J gene TRBJ2-3; D is possibly TRBD2 (6 bases). Germline-derived CDR1 and CDR2 are SQVTM and ANQGSEA. The CDR3 has 16 residues. Deletions cut 6 bases from V and 5 bases from J, with 24 bases between. CDR3 in amino acids: CSVDGVIPWGVDTQYF. The DNA of the CDR3 is TGCAGCGTGGATGGGGTAATCCCCTGGGGGGTAGATACGCAGTATTTT.

The chain recombines TRBV12-3 or TRBV12-4 with TRBJ1-2, with TRBD1 matching 9 bases. After removal of 3 bases from V and 8 bases from J, the junction contained 7 bases not matched to a gene. CDR3 length equals 14 residues. The CDR3 nucleotides are TGTGCCAGCAGTTTTGGGACAGGGCAGGGAGGCTACACCTTC. This sequence encodes CASSFGTGQGGYTF.